The present entry profiles one TCR beta chain with its context. What it recognizes is unknown. At one boundary the junction diverges from the germline segment, which might be a read error. The CDR3 is 19 amino acids. Germline lookup yields CDR1 SGHVS and CDR2 FNYEAQ. The sample comes from a study of T cell repertoires in cytomegalovirus infection. Overall study results and limits: Cumulated frequencies of public TCR beta families served to identify carriers of CMV plus the relevant HLA. Within the response measured ex vivo, HLA-C-restricted CMV-specific TCR beta clonotypes were dominant.

Via MiXCR, TCRdb re-called the reads, giving one row per CDR3 protein. Of fewer than 900,000 distinct CDR3 sequences listed, just under 30% were seen once; the top ten hold 10% to 15%. The source is a human donor in good health (CMV status not recorded). Some clones in this sample may be carry-over from other donors' samples. This specimen consisted of cultured CD8+ T cells from PBMCs, obtained from culture after CMV antigen stimulation. The chain joins TRBV7-6 to TRBJ2-1; 8 bases agree with TRBD2. CDR3 amino acids: CASSSTFIPGLERRSEQFF. Written as DNA, the CDR3 is TGTGCTAGCAGTTCTACCTTTATCCCGGGACTAGAGAGAAGGAGTGAGCAGTTCTTC.